The 17 T cell receptor beta chains presented below share a single source sample, sequenced in a study of human T cells and chemical hapten exposure. Via MiXCR, TCRdb re-called the RACE reads, giving one row per CDR3 protein. The table shows about 62,000 distinct CDR3 sequences, with roughly 6.7% occurring only once. The time point was: pre-sensitization, week 0. Treatment defined: therapeutic diphenylcyclopropenone sensitization with weekly scalp DPC. The source was whole blood, collected in connection with sensitization to the hapten diphenylcyclopropenone (DPC). The receptors were gathered from a woman aged 25-40 years with alopecia areata. Some clones in this sample may be carry-over from other donors' samples.

This clonotype was found a few times. The chain joins TRBV13 to TRBJ1-1; D is uncertain. Per the germline V gene, CDR1 is PRHDT and CDR2 is FYEKMQ (reference sequence). The V gene lost 1 base and the J gene lost 0 bases, with 3 bases spanning the gap. The CDR3 extends over 13 amino acids. The chain's CDR3 is CASSLAVNTEAFF. The CDR3 DNA is TGTGCCAGCAGCTTAGCGGTGAACACTGAAGCTTTCTTT.

This clonotype has ten or more counts. This rearrangement joins TRBV9 to TRBJ1-6; D is perhaps TRBD1 (5 bases). CDR3 length: 18 amino acids. V was shortened by 0 bases and J by 0 bases, with 13 bases between the two germline ends. The germline V gene encodes CDR1 SGDLS and CDR2 YYNGEE. The CDR3 loop is CASSVGGFFSSYNSPLHF. The CDR3 DNA follows: TGTGCCAGCAGCGTAGGGGGCTTTTTCAGCTCCTATAATTCACCCCTCCACTTT. Together with reference TRBV9 and TRBJ1-6, the CDR3 gives the full variable domain: DSGVTQTPKHLITATGQRVTLRCSPRSGDLSVYWYQQSLDQGLQFLIQYYNGEERAKGNILERFSAQQFPDLHSELNLSSLELGDSALYFCASSVGGFFSSYNSPLHFGNGTRLTVT.

This clonotype was seen at least ten times. V and J are TRBV5-4 and TRBJ2-1; 10 bases are shared with TRBD1. The V gene end was trimmed by 6 bases and the J gene end by 0 bases; junction bases not matched to a gene: 12. Germline V gene data show CDR1 as SGHNT and CDR2 as YYREEE (reference sequence). The CDR3 sequence is 18 residues long. In DNA form, the CDR3 reads TGTGCCAGCAACCGAGCCGGGACAGGGGCGATCTCCTACAATGAGCAGTTCTTC. Translated, it gives CASNRAGTGAISYNEQFF.

This clonotype was recorded many times. V is TRBV6-6 and J is TRBJ2-5; D is perhaps TRBD1 or TRBD2 (6 bases each). The CDR3 has 16 residues. The V gene's germline CDR1 is MNHNY and CDR2 SVGAGI (reference sequence). V lost 6 bases and J 5 bases, leaving 22 bases between the germline ends. The CDR3 DNA follows: TGTGCCAGCAGATCCGCTCTGGGGGGCTCCTCGGAGACCCAGTACTTC. Translating it yields CASRSALGGSSETQYF.

This clonotype has a count of ten or more. The CDR3 reads CSARGPPNTDTQYF. The DNA of the CDR3 is TGCAGTGCTAGAGGTCCCCCAAACACAGATACGCAGTATTTT. The chain carries TRBV20-1 and TRBJ2-3, with D uncertain. Trimming left V 1 base short and J 2 bases short, with 10 bases between. From germline, CDR1 is DFQATT and CDR2 SNEGSKA (reference sequence). This CDR3 spans 14 amino acids.

As regards this clonotype: An end of the junction does not agree with germline; a read error may underlie this. The V gene is TRBV2, the J gene TRBJ1-2; D unresolved. Germline values: CDR1 SNHLY, CDR2 FYNNEI. The CDR3 extends over 13 amino acids. The CDR3 coding sequence is TGTGCCAGCAGTGATAGAGGCGGTAATGGCCACACCTTC. Translation: CASSDRGGNGHTF.

With respect to this clonotype: A single base separates this from a much larger clone, so it may be a read error. This chain connects TRBV7-2 to TRBJ2-5; D is possibly TRBD2 (8 bases). CDR1 and CDR2 (germline): SGHTA, FQGNSA. This CDR3 comprises 15 residues. V lost 8 bases to trimming and J lost 12 bases, with 28 bases between them. The chain's CDR3 is CASGTPHPGGSGEYF. CDR3 in DNA: TGTGCCAGCGGCACCCCCCATCCAGGGGGTAGCGGGGAGTACTTC.

Many counts were recorded for this clonotype. The chain employs TRBV4-2 and TRBJ2-3, with 8 bases identical to TRBD2. Trimming removed 3 bases from V and 2 bases from J; junction bases left unmatched: 4. The CDR3 is made up of 15 amino acids. Germline V CDR1 and CDR2: LGHNA, YNFKEQ. This CDR3 is CASSQKTSDTDTQYF. The CDR3 region has the DNA TGTGCCAGCAGCCAGAAGACTAGCGACACAGATACGCAGTATTTT.

The rearrangement links TRBV14 to TRBJ1-1, with 8 bases lining up with TRBD1. This CDR3 comprises 14 residues. V gave up 4 bases and J gave up 9 bases; unmatched junction bases: 10. Germline V gene lookup returns CDR1 SGHDN and CDR2 FVKESK. CDR3 nucleotide sequence: TGTGCCAGCAGCCGACAAACAGGGGGGGGTAAAGCTTTCTTT. This codes for CASSRQTGGGKAFF.

This clonotype was seen repeatedly, ten times or more. This chain connects TRBV11-2 to TRBJ1-3; unclear D gene. Germline V CDR1 and CDR2: SGHAT, FQNNGV. The CDR3 is 11 residues long. The germline V and J ends were trimmed by 7 bases and 8 bases, with 9 bases remaining between them. The CDR3 here is CASTKTDTIYF. CDR3 nucleotide sequence: TGTGCCAGCACGAAAACGGACACCATATATTTT.

The rearrangement links TRBV27 to TRBJ1-5; the D gene is possibly TRBD1 (5 bases). The CDR3 sequence is 20 residues long. The V gene's germline CDR1 is MNHEY and CDR2 SMNVEV (reference sequence). The V end lost 5 bases, the J end lost 1 base, and 27 bases lay between the germline ends. The CDR3 reads CASSRFAWGRERLSNQPQHF. DNA for the CDR3: TGTGCCAGCAGTCGTTTCGCCTGGGGCAGGGAGAGACTAAGCAATCAGCCCCAGCATTTT.

This clonotype was seen many times. The genes are TRBV20-1 and TRBJ1-2, with no clear D. Trimming removed 3 bases at V and 7 bases at J, with 9 bases between. The germline V gene has CDR1 DFQATT and CDR2 SNEGSKA (reference sequence). The CDR3 has 11 residues. CDR3 protein: CSASEGSGYTF. Written as DNA, the CDR3 is TGCAGTGCTAGCGAGGGATCTGGCTACACCTTC.

The table lists this clonotype with many counts. CDR3: CASSRGQEAFF. CDR3 nucleotide sequence: TGTGCCAGCAGTCGTGGACAGGAAGCTTTCTTT. This chain uses TRBV11-1 with TRBJ1-1, with D maybe TRBD1 (6 bases). V lost 6 bases and J 8 bases, leaving 10 bases between the germline ends. Germline V gene lookup returns CDR1 SGHAT and CDR2 FQDESV (reference sequence). This CDR3 has 11 residues.

In its sample, this clonotype was seen many times. CDR3 sequence reads: CSVGPPSQPQHF. In nucleotides, the CDR3 is TGCAGCGTTGGGCCCCCCTCCCAGCCCCAGCATTTT. The rearrangement joins TRBV29-1 to TRBJ1-5; D is undetermined. The germline V and J ends were trimmed by 4 bases and 7 bases, with 11 bases remaining between them. The CDR3 is 12 amino acids. In germline, CDR1 is SQVTM, CDR2 ANQGSEA.

This clonotype was counted ten times or more. This chain joins TRBV19 and TRBJ2-1; D tentatively reads TRBD1 or TRBD2 (5 bases each). Germline V gene data show CDR1 as LNHDA and CDR2 as SQIVND (reference sequence). The V and J ends lost 6 bases and 1 base respectively, with 16 bases between them. The CDR3 covers 16 residues. The CDR3 bases are TGTGCCAGTAGCAACCCACCGGGACCATCCTACAATGAGCAGTTCTTC. Translation: CASSNPPGPSYNEQFF. Complete variable domain (other parts from reference TRBV19 and TRBJ2-1): DGGITQSPKYLFRKEGQNVTLSCEQNLNHDAMYWYRQDPGQGLRLIYYSQIVNDFQKGDIAEGYSVSREKKESFPLTVTSAQKNPTAFYLCASSNPPGPSYNEQFFGPGTRLTVL.

This clonotype has more than one count but fewer than ten. The chain has TRBV12-3 or TRBV12-4 and TRBJ2-2, with D perhaps matching TRBD1 (6 bases). V lost 2 bases and J lost 1, with 14 bases in between. The CDR3 sequence is 17 residues long. The CDR3 here is CASSLNREIRNTGELFF. CDR3 nucleotide sequence: TGTGCCAGCAGTTTAAACAGGGAAATTAGGAACACCGGGGAGCTGTTTTTT.

The chain employs TRBV20-1 and TRBJ2-3; D assignment may be TRBD1 or TRBD2 (6 bases each). The CDR3 sequence is 13 residues long. Per the germline V gene, CDR1 is DFQATT and CDR2 is SNEGSKA (reference sequence). The CDR3 region is CTGGTLVSDTQYF. CDR3 DNA: TGCACCGGAGGGACACTCGTTTCAGATACGCAGTATTTT.